This TCR beta chain was recorded in a study of T cells in Graves' hyperthyroidism and ophthalmopathy. For the study at large: Once the initial diagnosis was made, peripheral blood was obtained before any treatment.

This clonotype was observed many times. The CDR3 has 14 residues. The ends were cut back, 4 bases at V and 0 bases at J, with 8 bases in the middle. Germline CDR1 and CDR2: SNHLY and FYNNEI. The sample, blood from the first hyperthyroidism diagnosis, precedes any ophthalmopathy symptoms. Fresh peripheral blood, roughly 9.3 ml, was the source of the PBMCs. Researchers amplified the TCR beta CDR3 regions from RNA transcripts. A first-round RT-PCR of the TCR CDR3 used the HTBI primer set. Each CDR3 protein is one row after TCRdb ran MiXCR on the multiplex PCR reads. The sample holds 350,000 or so distinct CDR3 sequences, roughly 17% seen once.

Sequencing was carried out using blood. The J gene is TRBJ2-3, the V gene TRBV2; D unresolved. The receptor's source is a woman in her twenties or thirties with Graves' hyperthyroidism that later progressed to Graves' ophthalmopathy. In DNA, the CDR3 is TGTGCCAGCAGTGTTCAGCCGAGCACAGATACGCAGTATTTT. Translated: CASSVQPSTDTQYF.